Listed below are T cell receptor beta chains from one sample, sequenced in a study of post-analysis software for immune sequencing data. From the PCR reads, TCRdb called clonotypes with MiXCR, one entry per CDR3 protein. The sample comprises more than 450,000 distinct CDR3 sequences, around 44% of which are singletons, and 1.5% to 2% rests with the top ten. The sequenced sample was blood. These receptors all stem from a girl between 10 and 17 years old with multiple sclerosis. CDR3s include the opening cysteine and the closing phenylalanine or tryptophan. A D gene is named only where the DNA matches it firmly. Rows give clone size only sometimes, using once, few, many, or a class for an expanded clone.

>TRBD1|TRBJ2-7|TRBV7-9|.
TGTGCCAGCAGCTTATCCCCCGACAGGGGACCCTCCTACGAGCAGTACTTC
CASSLSPDRGPSYEQYF
>.|TRBJ2-7|TRBV7-2|.
TGTGCCAGCAGCTTAGCCCAGACAGGATGGAGCTCCTACGAGCAGTACTTC
CASSLAQTGWSSYEQYF
>TRBD1|TRBJ1-2|TRBV12-3/TRBV12-4|few
TGTGCCAGCAGTAAACCTCCGGGACAGGGGGCCGCTAACTATGGCTACACCTTC
CASSKPPGQGAANYGYTF
>.|TRBJ2-1|TRBV4-1|few
TGCGCCAGCAGCCAAGACCCCTACAATGAGCAGTTCTTC
CASSQDPYNEQFF
>TRBD2|TRBJ2-7|TRBV10-3|.
TGTGCCATCAGCTTATACGGGACTAGCGGCTACGAGCAGTACTTC
CAISLYGTSGYEQYF
>TRBD1|TRBJ2-1|TRBV13|few
TGTGCCAGCAGCTCGGAAGGGACAGGGATGGTCTATGAGCAGTTCTTC
CASSSEGTGMVYEQFF
>TRBD2|TRBJ2-7|TRBV27|.
TGTGCCAGCAGAGGACTAGCGGCCCCCTACGAGCAGTACTTC
CASRGLAAPYEQYF
>.|TRBJ2-6|TRBV15|few
TGTGCCACCAGCACCCTTTGGGCAGGGCTACCTGGGGCCAACGTCCTGACTTTC
CATSTLWAGLPGANVLTF
>.|TRBJ1-2|TRBV5-5|few
TGTGCCAGCAGCTTGATTTGGGCCGATTATGGCTACACCTTC
CASSLIWADYGYTF
>TRBD1|TRBJ2-2|TRBV4-2|.
TGTGCCAGCAGCCACCTAAGCGGACAGGGGATTAGAGGGGAGCTGTTTTTT
CASSHLSGQGIRGELFF
>TRBD1|TRBJ1-2|TRBV12-3/TRBV12-4|few
TGTGCCAGCAGTTTAGCCGGGACAGCGGGCTACACCTTC
CASSLAGTAGYTF
>TRBD1|TRBJ2-1|TRBV12-3/TRBV12-4|few
TGTGCCAGCAGTTCTAACAGGGGGCGGAATGAGCAGTTCTTC
CASSSNRGRNEQFF
>.|TRBJ2-7|TRBV7-6|.
TGTGCCAGCAGCTTAGCGGGCGGCCGGGAGCGGGCCTACGAGCAGTACTTC
CASSLAGGRERAYEQYF
>.|TRBJ2-7|TRBV20-1|few
TGCAGTGCTAGAGAAAGCTACGAGCAGTACTTC
CSARESYEQYF
>TRBD1|TRBJ1-6|TRBV6-4|.
TGTGCCAGCAGTGACAATGTCCGGGACAGGGGTTCGAGTAATTCACCCCTCCACTTT
CASSDNVRDRGSSNSPLHF
>TRBD1|TRBJ1-2|TRBV6-5|.
TGTGCCAGCACCGGGACAGGGAACCCTTCTAACTATGGCTACACCTTC
CASTGTGNPSNYGYTF
>.|TRBJ2-7|TRBV11-2|once
TGTGCCAGCAGCCCCCTGGAGTGGCGGACGAGCTCCTACGAGCAGTACTTC
CASSPLEWRTSSYEQYF
>.|TRBJ2-1|TRBV20-1|few
TGCAGTGCTAGAGGGCGAGGGTTGGCTCGCGATGAGCAGTTCTTC
CSARGRGLARDEQFF
>.|TRBJ2-7|TRBV4-1|.
TGCGCCAGCAGCCAGATCCCCGTTTACGAGCAGTACTTC
CASSQIPVYEQYF
>.|TRBJ1-5|TRBV20-1|.
TGCAGTGCTAAAGAGGGTGGCAATCAGCCCCAGCATTTT
CSAKEGGNQPQHF
>.|TRBJ1-2|TRBV7-8|.
TGTGCCAGCAGCTTAGATACGGGACTTGGCTACACCTTC
CASSLDTGLGYTF
>.|TRBJ2-1|TRBV11-2|.
TGTGCCAGCAGCTTAGCGTTATGGGGGTCAGCCCACAATGAGCAGTTCTTC
CASSLALWGSAHNEQFF
>.|TRBJ1-2|TRBV5-6|.
TGTGCCAGCCGCTCCCGGGGCGTATTCTATGGCTACACCTTC
CASRSRGVFYGYTF
>TRBD1|TRBJ1-1|TRBV5-1|.
TGCGCCAGCAGCTTAGATCCGGGACAGGGGAAAGCTTTCTTT
CASSLDPGQGKAFF
>TRBD1|TRBJ2-1|TRBV24-1|few
TGTGCCACCAGTGATATGACAGGGAGAGGGGTTAATGAGCAGTTCTTC
CATSDMTGRGVNEQFF
>TRBD1|TRBJ1-2|TRBV7-2|.
TGTGCCAGCAGCTTAGTAGGGGGAAGACAGGGCGACATAGTCTATGGCTACACCTTC
CASSLVGGRQGDIVYGYTF
>.|TRBJ2-5|TRBV6-5|.
TGTGCCAGCAGTTACCTCGGGGTGGTTGAGCAGTACTTC
CASSYLGVVEQYF
>TRBD1|TRBJ1-2|TRBV6-5|.
TGTGCCAGCAGTTACAACCGTCGGAACAGGGGCCGCTATGGCTACACCTTC
CASSYNRRNRGRYGYTF
>.|TRBJ2-5|TRBV29-1|.
TGCAGCGTTGAAGATTTCAAGGGGGGCACAGGAGAGACCCAGTACTTC
CSVEDFKGGTGETQYF
>TRBD2|TRBJ2-1|TRBV12-3/TRBV12-4|.
TGTGCCAGCAGTTCACTAGCGGGAGGTTCGACGTTCTTC
CASSSLAGGSTFF
>.|TRBJ2-1|TRBV12-3/TRBV12-4|.
TGTGCCAGCACTCCGGACTATTCACAGTTCTTC
CASTPDYSQFF
>TRBD2|TRBJ2-3|TRBV5-1|.
TGCGCCAGCGGTGGACTAGCGGGGGGGCGCCCCACAGATACGCAGTATTTT
CASGGLAGGRPTDTQYF
>TRBD2|TRBJ2-5|TRBV20-1|.
TGCAGTGCTAGAGATCCACAGGGACATGGCGGGAGGCATCAAGAGACCCAGTACTTC
CSARDPQGHGGRHQETQYF
>TRBD1|TRBJ2-3|TRBV3-1|few
TGTGCCAGCAGACACCACGGGACAGACACAGATACGCAGTATTTT
CASRHHGTDTDTQYF
>TRBD1|TRBJ2-1|TRBV4-1|few
TGCGCCAGCAGCGAGGACAGGGCGTCCTACAATGAGCAGTTCTTC
CASSEDRASYNEQFF
>TRBD2|TRBJ2-2|TRBV6-6|.
TGTGCCAGCAGTCTTCTAGCGGGAGTCCCCGGGGAGCTGTTTTTT
CASSLLAGVPGELFF
>TRBD2|TRBJ2-5|TRBV5-5|.
TGTGCCAGCAGCTTGGGTGGTCTAGCGGAAAAACAAGAGACCCAGTACTTC
CASSLGGLAEKQETQYF
>.|TRBJ2-7|TRBV12-3/TRBV12-4|.
TGTGCCAGCAGTCACCGTTCCCCCGAGCAGTACTTC
CASSHRSPEQYF
>.|TRBJ1-2|TRBV3-1|.
TGTGCCAGCAGCCAAGCGAATATGGTCAACTATGGCTACACCTTC
CASSQANMVNYGYTF
>TRBD2|TRBJ2-1|TRBV20-1|many
TGCAGTGCTAGCGGGCTAGAGGGACTAGCGGGGGGGAGCTCCTACAATGAGCAGTTCTTC
CSASGLEGLAGGSSYNEQFF
>.|TRBJ2-1|TRBV5-1|.
TGCGCCAGCAGCTTCGTGGACAGACTCCTCCATGAGCAGTTCTTC
CASSFVDRLLHEQFF
>TRBD1|TRBJ2-5|TRBV20-1|few
TGCAGTGCTAGAGGGACAGGGGAAGGGCAAGAGACCCAGTACTTC
CSARGTGEGQETQYF